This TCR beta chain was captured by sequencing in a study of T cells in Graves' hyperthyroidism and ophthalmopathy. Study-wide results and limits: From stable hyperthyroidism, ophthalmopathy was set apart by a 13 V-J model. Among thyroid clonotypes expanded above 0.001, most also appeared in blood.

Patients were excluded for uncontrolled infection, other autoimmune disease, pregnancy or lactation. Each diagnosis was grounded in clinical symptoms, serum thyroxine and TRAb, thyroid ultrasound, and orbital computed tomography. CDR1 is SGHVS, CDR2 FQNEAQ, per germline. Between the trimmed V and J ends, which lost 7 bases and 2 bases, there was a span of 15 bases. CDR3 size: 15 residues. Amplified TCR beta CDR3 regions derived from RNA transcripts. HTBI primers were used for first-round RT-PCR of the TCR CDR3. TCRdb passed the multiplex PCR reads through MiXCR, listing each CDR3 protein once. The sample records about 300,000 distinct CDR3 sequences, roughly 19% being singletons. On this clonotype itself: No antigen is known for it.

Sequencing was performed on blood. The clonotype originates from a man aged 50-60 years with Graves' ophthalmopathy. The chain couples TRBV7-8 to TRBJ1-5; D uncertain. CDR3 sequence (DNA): TGTGCCAGCACCCTTGGGGTTCGGGGCAATCAGCCCCAGCATTTT. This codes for CASTLGVRGNQPQHF.